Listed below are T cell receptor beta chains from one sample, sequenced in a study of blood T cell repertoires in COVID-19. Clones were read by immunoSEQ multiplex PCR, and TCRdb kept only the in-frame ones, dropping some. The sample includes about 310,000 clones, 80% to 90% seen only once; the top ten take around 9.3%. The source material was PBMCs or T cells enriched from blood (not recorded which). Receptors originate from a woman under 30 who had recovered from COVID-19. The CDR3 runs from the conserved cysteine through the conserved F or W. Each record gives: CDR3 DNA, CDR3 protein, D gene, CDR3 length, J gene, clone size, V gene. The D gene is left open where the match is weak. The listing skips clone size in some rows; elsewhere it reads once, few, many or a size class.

TGTGCCAGCAGTCTCCAGGGGTTTACTGGAAACACCATATATTTT,CASSLQGFTGNTIYF,NA,15,TRBJ1-3,NA,TRBV6-2/TRBV6-3
TGTGCCAGCAGTCTGACAGGGGGCGACACTGAAGCTTTCTTT,CASSLTGGDTEAFF,TRBD1,14,TRBJ1-1,NA,TRBV7-2
TGTGCCAGCAGCTTAGGCTGGCAGTACAATGAGCAGTTCTTC,CASSLGWQYNEQFF,NA,14,TRBJ2-1,few,TRBV7-9
TGTGCCAGCAGCCGAAACCCCGGGGGGATTTACAATGAGCAGTTCTTC,CASSRNPGGIYNEQFF,TRBD2,16,TRBJ2-1,once,TRBV3-1/TRBV3-2
TGTGCCAGCAGCTTACTGGGGAGGTCTTCGGGTGGCTACACCTTC,CASSLLGRSSGGYTF,NA,15,TRBJ1-2,NA,TRBV7-8
TGTGCCAGCAGCCACCGATCTAGCGGGAGGGACACCGGGGAGCTGTTTTTT,CASSHRSSGRDTGELFF,TRBD2,17,TRBJ2-2,NA,TRBV4-2
TGTGCCAGCAGGGCACAGGGAAATTCACCCCTCCACTTT,CASRAQGNSPLHF,NA,13,TRBJ1-6,NA,TRBV27
TGCGCCAGCAGCCAAGATCGGTTAGGGGGCACAGATACGCAGTATTTT,CASSQDRLGGTDTQYF,NA,16,TRBJ2-3,NA,TRBV4-3
TGTGCCAGCAGCCAAGTCCACGGCCAAGGGGTAACCTACGAGCAGTACTTC,CASSQVHGQGVTYEQYF,NA,17,TRBJ2-7,NA,TRBV4-2
TGTGCCAGCAGCCCTGGACTAGCGGGATACACCGGGGAGCTGTTTTTT,CASSPGLAGYTGELFF,TRBD2,16,TRBJ2-2,NA,TRBV9
TGTGCCAGCAGCGTGGGATCTAGCGGACTCCAAGAGACCCAGTACTTC,CASSVGSSGLQETQYF,TRBD2,16,TRBJ2-5,NA,TRBV9
TGCGCCAGCAGCCAAGATCCACTAGCGGGAACCAAAAACATTCAGTACTTC,CASSQDPLAGTKNIQYF,TRBD2,17,TRBJ2-4,NA,TRBV4-3
TGCGCCAGCAGCTTGTCCTCTGAGGGTGGCTACACCTTC,CASSLSSEGGYTF,NA,13,TRBJ1-2,NA,TRBV5-1
TGCGCCAGCAGCTTGGTAGACAGGGGTCAAGAGACCCAGTACTTC,CASSLVDRGQETQYF,TRBD1,15,TRBJ2-5,NA,TRBV5-1
TGTGCCTGTCTGGGACAGCTATTAACCGGTGAAGCTTTCTTT,CACLGQLLTGEAFF,TRBD1,14,TRBJ1-1,NA,TRBV30
TGTGCCAGCAGTGAGCGAAGGGACAGGGTAGGTGGCTACACCTTC,CASSERRDRVGGYTF,TRBD1,15,TRBJ1-2,NA,TRBV2
TGTGCCAGCAGTTTAGACAGTCGCTTCTACACCTTC,CASSLDSRFYTF,NA,12,TRBJ1-2,NA,TRBV12-3/TRBV12-4
TGTGCCAGCAGATACGGGACAGCGAGCGGCAATCAGCCCCAGCATTTT,CASRYGTASGNQPQHF,TRBD1,16,TRBJ1-5,NA,TRBV2
TGTGCCATCAGTCCAAGGACAGGGAGTTACGAGCAGTACTTC,CAISPRTGSYEQYF,TRBD1,14,TRBJ2-7,NA,TRBV10-3
TGTGCCAGCAACTCCGGGACAGGGGTCACTGAAGCTTTCTTT,CASNSGTGVTEAFF,TRBD1,14,TRBJ1-1,NA,TRBV9
TGTGCCAGCAGGGGACAGGGGGGATACGAGCAGTACTTC,CASRGQGGYEQYF,TRBD1,13,TRBJ2-7,once,TRBV2
TGTGCCAGCAGCCCGTCGACTAGCGGACCCTACAATGAGCAGTTCTTC,CASSPSTSGPYNEQFF,TRBD2,16,TRBJ2-1,NA,TRBV5-6
TGTGCCAGCAGCTTAAATGGAGGGGTTACGGCCAACTATGGCTACACCTTC,CASSLNGGVTANYGYTF,NA,17,TRBJ1-2,once,TRBV7-3
TGTGCCAGCAGTTATTCGGACAAACTAAGACCCCTCCACTTT,CASSYSDKLRPLHF,NA,14,TRBJ1-6,NA,TRBV6-5
TGTGCCAGCAGCCCCCAGCAGGGTTCCACTGAAGCTTTCTTT,CASSPQQGSTEAFF,NA,14,TRBJ1-1,NA,TRBV7-3
TGTGCCAGCAGCCTGTTAGCGGGAGTTAGCGAGCAGTACTTC,CASSLLAGVSEQYF,TRBD2,14,TRBJ2-7,NA,TRBV9
TGTGCCAGCAGCTTAGCACGGGAATCAGAAGCTTTCTTT,CASSLARESEAFF,NA,13,TRBJ1-1,NA,TRBV11-3
TGTGCCAGCAGCTACCGGGACAGGGCGTCACAGTATTTT,CASSYRDRASQYF,TRBD1,13,TRBJ2-3,NA,TRBV11-2
TGTGCCAGCAGTTATTCGGGACAGGCTACACGGGCCACCATATATTTT,CASSYSGQATRATIYF,TRBD1,16,TRBJ1-3,NA,TRBV6-2/TRBV6-3
TGTGCCAGCAGTATGGGGACTAGCGGAGTGCTTGGGACCCAGTACTTC,CASSMGTSGVLGTQYF,TRBD2,16,TRBJ2-5,NA,TRBV2
TGTGCCAGCAGTTGGCAGTATGGCTACACCTTC,CASSWQYGYTF,NA,11,TRBJ1-2,NA,TRBV28
TGTGCCGGAGGGATAAACCGGGACAGGGTCTTCGCCGGGGAGCTGTTTTTT,CAGGINRDRVFAGELFF,TRBD1,17,TRBJ2-2,NA,TRBV7-2
TGTGCCAGCAGTCACGACAGGGGGAGGAATGAGCAGTTCTTC,CASSHDRGRNEQFF,TRBD1,14,TRBJ2-1,NA,TRBV6-2/TRBV6-3
TGTGCCAGCAGTTTTCTGAGCGGGGTCTACAATGAGCAGTTCTTC,CASSFLSGVYNEQFF,TRBD2,15,TRBJ2-1,NA,TRBV28
TGCGCCAGCAGCCAAGATAGGGCGGGGGGCTATGGCTACACCTTC,CASSQDRAGGYGYTF,NA,15,TRBJ1-2,NA,TRBV4-3
TGTGCCAGCAGCTTAACAGGGGGCCTGGGGAATCAGCCCCAGCATTTT,CASSLTGGLGNQPQHF,TRBD1,16,TRBJ1-5,NA,TRBV7-3
TGTGCCAGCAGCTCGCGTACACAGGGGCTGAACACTGAAGCTTTCTTT,CASSSRTQGLNTEAFF,TRBD1,16,TRBJ1-1,NA,TRBV5-4
TGCGCCAGCAGTGAAAGCGGGGGGCGCCTTAGAGAGCAGTTCTTC,CASSESGGRLREQFF,TRBD2,15,TRBJ2-1,once,TRBV10-1
TGCGCCAGCAGCTTGGAAGTTAGCGGGAGCAGTTTGGGGCAGTACTTC,CASSLEVSGSSLGQYF,TRBD2,16,TRBJ2-7,NA,TRBV5-1
TGTGCCAGCAGCACTAACAGGGCTCTTAGGTCCCTCCACTTT,CASSTNRALRSLHF,NA,14,TRBJ1-6,NA,TRBV7-2
TGCGCCAGCAGCCAAGGGTTCGGCAGGGGCAATCAGCCCCAGCATTTT,CASSQGFGRGNQPQHF,NA,16,TRBJ1-5,NA,TRBV4-1
TGTGCCAGCAGCCGGGGGGCCCAAGAGACCCAGTACTTC,CASSRGAQETQYF,NA,13,TRBJ2-5,once,TRBV7-3
TGTGCCAGCACCCCCGGCAGGGCCGGCTCCTACGAGCAGTACTTC,CASTPGRAGSYEQYF,NA,15,TRBJ2-7,few,TRBV7-2
TGCGCCAGCAGCCGCGGGACAGTGAGTTCCTACGAGCAGTACTTC,CASSRGTVSSYEQYF,NA,15,TRBJ2-7,NA,TRBV5-1
TGTGCCAGCAGCCAGGCGGGGGGGTACAATGAGCAGTTCTTC,CASSQAGGYNEQFF,TRBD2,14,TRBJ2-1,NA,TRBV3-1/TRBV3-2
TGTGCCAGCAGTGTTTTAGGGGATGTTCAGCCCCAGCATTTT,CASSVLGDVQPQHF,NA,14,TRBJ1-5,NA,TRBV2
TGTGCCAGCTCACCACCCCGTGTAGATACGCAGTATTTT,CASSPPRVDTQYF,NA,13,TRBJ2-3,NA,TRBV18
TGTGCCAGCAGCTTCGGAGGTATAGAGACCCAGTACTTC,CASSFGGIETQYF,NA,13,TRBJ2-5,NA,TRBV7-2
TGTGCCAGCAGCGGGAGGGAGTACAATGAGCAGTTCTTC,CASSGREYNEQFF,TRBD2,13,TRBJ2-1,NA,TRBV27
TGTGCCAGCAGCTCATACAGGGGCGTCTACGAGCAGTACTTC,CASSSYRGVYEQYF,TRBD1,14,TRBJ2-7,NA,TRBV11-2
TGTGCCATCAGTGAACCTAGGGGGACTAGAGTTTACGAGCAGTACTTC,CAISEPRGTRVYEQYF,TRBD2,16,TRBJ2-7,NA,TRBV10-3
TGTGCCAGCTCACAGGGACAGGGGGCCTGGGGTGAGCCCCAGCATTTT,CASSQGQGAWGEPQHF,TRBD1,16,TRBJ1-5,NA,TRBV18
TGTGCCACCAGCCCGAGTCGAGGGTCTGGTTCTGGCTACACCTTC,CATSPSRGSGSGYTF,NA,15,TRBJ1-2,NA,TRBV15
TGTGCCAGAGAACAGGGATTTCGGAATAGCAATCAGCCCCAGCATTTT,CAREQGFRNSNQPQHF,NA,16,TRBJ1-5,NA,TRBV6-4
TGCGCCAGCAGCCCAAACCTGACTAGCGGGAGCTCCTACGAGCAGTACTTC,CASSPNLTSGSSYEQYF,TRBD2,17,TRBJ2-7,once,TRBV5-1
TGTGCCAGCAGTTTTATCTATGGCTACACCTTC,CASSFIYGYTF,NA,11,TRBJ1-2,few,TRBV28
TGTGCCAGCAGCCCCGGACTAAGTGGGTTCTTC,CASSPGLSGFF,NA,11,TRBJ2-1,NA,TRBV11-2